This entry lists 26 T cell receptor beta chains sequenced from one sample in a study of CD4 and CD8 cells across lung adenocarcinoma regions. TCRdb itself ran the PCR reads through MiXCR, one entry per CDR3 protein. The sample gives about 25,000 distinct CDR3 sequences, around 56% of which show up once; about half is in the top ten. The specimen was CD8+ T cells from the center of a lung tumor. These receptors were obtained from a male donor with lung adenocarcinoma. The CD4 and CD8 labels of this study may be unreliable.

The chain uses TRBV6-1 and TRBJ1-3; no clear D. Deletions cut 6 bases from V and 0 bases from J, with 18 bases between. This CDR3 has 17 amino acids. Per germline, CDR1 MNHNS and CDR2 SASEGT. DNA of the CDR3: TGTGCCAGCAGCCGTCCATTCCAGGCGGACTCTGGAAACACCATATATTTT. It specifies CASSRPFQADSGNTIYF.

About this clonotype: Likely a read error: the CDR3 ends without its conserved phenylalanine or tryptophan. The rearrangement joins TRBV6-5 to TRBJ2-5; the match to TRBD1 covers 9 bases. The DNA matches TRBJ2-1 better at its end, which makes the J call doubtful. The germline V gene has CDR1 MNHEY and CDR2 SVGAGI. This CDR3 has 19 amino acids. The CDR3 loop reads CASSYLPPGQGRVQETQFS. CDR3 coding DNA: TGTGCCAGCAGTTACCTACCGCCGGGACAGGGAAGGGTCCAAGAGACCCAGTTCTCG.

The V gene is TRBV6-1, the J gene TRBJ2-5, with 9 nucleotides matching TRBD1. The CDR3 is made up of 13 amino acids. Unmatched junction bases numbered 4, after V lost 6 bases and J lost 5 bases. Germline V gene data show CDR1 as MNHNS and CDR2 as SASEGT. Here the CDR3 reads CASSRDRVETQYF. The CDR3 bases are TGTGCCAGCAGCCGGGACAGGGTTGAGACCCAGTACTTC.

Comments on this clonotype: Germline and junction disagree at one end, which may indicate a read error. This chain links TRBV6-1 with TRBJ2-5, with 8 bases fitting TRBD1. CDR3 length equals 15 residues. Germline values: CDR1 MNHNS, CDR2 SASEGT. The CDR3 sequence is CARGAGGARQETQYF. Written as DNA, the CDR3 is TGTGCCAGGGGGGCAGGGGGCGCTCGGCAAGAGACGCAGTACTTC.

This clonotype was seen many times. The CDR3 nucleotides are TGTGCCAGCACAACCAGGGGGCGTTTTGAAAAACTGTTTTTT. The encoded protein is CASTTRGRFEKLFF. The chain is built from TRBV6-1 and TRBJ1-4, with 8 bases aligning to TRBD1. Germline V gene sequence: CDR1 MNHNS, CDR2 SASEGT. V trimming: 7 bases; J trimming: 7 bases; junction bases outside the gene matches: 8. The CDR3 loop spans 14 amino acids.

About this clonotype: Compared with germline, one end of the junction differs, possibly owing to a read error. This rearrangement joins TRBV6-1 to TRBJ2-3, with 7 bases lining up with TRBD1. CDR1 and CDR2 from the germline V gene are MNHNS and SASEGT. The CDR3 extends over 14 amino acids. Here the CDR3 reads CASRGQRSKDTQYF. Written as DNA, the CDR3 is TGTGCCAGCAGGGGACAGCGAAGCAAAGATACGCAGTATTTT.

The CDR3 nucleotides read TGTGCCTGGAGTCGGGGACCTAGCGGGAGCAACACCGGGGAGCTGTTTTTT. Protein: CAWSRGPSGSNTGELFF. J is TRBJ2-2 and V is TRBV30, with 10 positions matching TRBD2. The V and J ends lost 2 bases and 2 bases, in that order; junction bases with no gene match: 8. Germline lookup yields CDR1 GTSNPN and CDR2 SVGIG (reference sequence). This CDR3 spans 17 amino acids.

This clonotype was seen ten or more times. The CDR3 region has the DNA TGTGCCAGCAGTCGTAGGGGGTACTACGAGCAGTACTTC. It codes for CASSRRGYYEQYF. V is TRBV6-5 and J is TRBJ2-7; TRBD1 might be the D (6 bases). The CDR3 sequence is 13 residues long. The ends were cut back, 5 bases at V and 3 bases at J, with 11 bases in the middle. Germline CDR1 and CDR2: MNHEY and SVGAGI.

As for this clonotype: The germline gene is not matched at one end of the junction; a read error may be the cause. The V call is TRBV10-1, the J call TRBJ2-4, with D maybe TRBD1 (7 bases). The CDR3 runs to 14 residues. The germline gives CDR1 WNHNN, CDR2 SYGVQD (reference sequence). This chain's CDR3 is CGGRGRRATDTQYF. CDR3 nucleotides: TGCGGCGGCAGGGGGAGGCGTGCCACAGATACTCAGTATTTC.

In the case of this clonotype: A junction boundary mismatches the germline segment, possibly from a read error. The CDR3 bases are TGTGCCAGCGGGGAAGCCGGGACCCGGGACCAGGATACGCAGTACTTT. It specifies CASGEAGTRDQDTQYF. The rearrangement joins TRBV6-1 to TRBJ2-3, with D tentatively TRBD1 or TRBD2 (5 bases each). CDR1 is MNHNS and CDR2 is SASEGT in the germline V gene. The CDR3 runs 16 residues.

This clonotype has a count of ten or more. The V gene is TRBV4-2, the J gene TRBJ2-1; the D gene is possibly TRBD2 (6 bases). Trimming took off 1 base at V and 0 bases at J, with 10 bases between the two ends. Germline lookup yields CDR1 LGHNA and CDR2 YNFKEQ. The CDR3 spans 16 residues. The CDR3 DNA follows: TGTGCCAGCAGCCAAGTGGGGGGACCCTCCTACAATGAGCAGTTCTTC. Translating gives CASSQVGGPSYNEQFF.

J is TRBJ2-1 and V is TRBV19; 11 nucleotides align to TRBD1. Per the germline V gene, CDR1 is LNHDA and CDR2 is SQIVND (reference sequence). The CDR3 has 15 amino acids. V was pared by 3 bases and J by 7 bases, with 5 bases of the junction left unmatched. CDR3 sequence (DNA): TGTGCCAGTAGTATGAGGACAGGGGGCGCAAATGAGCAGTTCTTC. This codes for CASSMRTGGANEQFF.

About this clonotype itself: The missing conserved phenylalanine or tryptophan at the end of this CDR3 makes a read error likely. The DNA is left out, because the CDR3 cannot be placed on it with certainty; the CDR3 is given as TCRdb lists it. The CDR3 region is CASSYYSLSINSPLHFGN. The V gene is TRBV6-5, the J gene TRBJ2-5; TRBD2 is the table's D call and was not checked against the DNA. CDR1 is MNHEY and CDR2 is SVGAGI in the germline V gene. The length of the CDR3 is 18 amino acids, counting both ends.

The CDR3 bases are TGTGCCAGCAGCCGGAGACAGGGTGATTCACCCCTCCACTTT. Encoded protein: CASSRRQGDSPLHF. The chain carries TRBV3-1 and TRBJ1-6, with 7 bases fitting TRBD1. V lost 4 bases to trimming and J lost 8 bases; unmatched junction nucleotides: 5. CDR3 length equals 14 residues. Germline CDR1 is LGHDT and CDR2 is YNNKEL (reference sequence). Based on the CDR3 plus reference TRBV3-1 and TRBJ1-6, the full variable domain is DTAVSQTPKYLVTQMGNDKSIKCEQNLGHDTMYWYKQDSKKFLKIMFSYNNKELIINETVPNRFSPKSPDKAHLNLHINSLELGDSAVYFCASSRRQGDSPLHFGNGTRLTVT.

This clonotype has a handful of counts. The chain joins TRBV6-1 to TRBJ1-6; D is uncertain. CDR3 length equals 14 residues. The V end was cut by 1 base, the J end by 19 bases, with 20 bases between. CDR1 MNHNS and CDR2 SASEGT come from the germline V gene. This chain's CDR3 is CASSEEPTPYEQHF. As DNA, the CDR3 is TGTGCCAGCAGTGAAGAACCTACTCCCTACGAGCAGCACTTT.

CDR3 protein: CASSTQAGSRPGELFF. CDR3 nucleotides: TGTGCCAGCAGTACCCAAGCTGGGTCGCGTCCCGGGGAGCTGTTTTTT. The chain carries TRBV6-1 and TRBJ2-2; D gene uncertain. CDR3 length: 16 residues. V was shortened by 5 bases and J by 6 bases, with 19 bases between the two germline ends. Germline V lookup: CDR1 MNHNS, CDR2 SASEGT.

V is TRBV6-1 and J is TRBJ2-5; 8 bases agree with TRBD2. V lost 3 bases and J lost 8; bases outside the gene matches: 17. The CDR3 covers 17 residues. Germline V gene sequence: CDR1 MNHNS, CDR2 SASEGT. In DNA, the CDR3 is TGTGCCAGCAGTGAGGCGCCGGGGGGGGGCGAGCCAGATACCCAGTACTTC. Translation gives CASSEAPGGGEPDTQYF.

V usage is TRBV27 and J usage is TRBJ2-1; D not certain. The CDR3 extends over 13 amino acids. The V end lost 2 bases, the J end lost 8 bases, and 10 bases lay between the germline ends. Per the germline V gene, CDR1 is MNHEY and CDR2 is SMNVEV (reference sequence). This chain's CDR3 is CASSLGLHDEQFF. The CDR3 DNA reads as TGTGCCAGCAGTTTAGGCCTCCACGATGAGCAGTTCTTC.

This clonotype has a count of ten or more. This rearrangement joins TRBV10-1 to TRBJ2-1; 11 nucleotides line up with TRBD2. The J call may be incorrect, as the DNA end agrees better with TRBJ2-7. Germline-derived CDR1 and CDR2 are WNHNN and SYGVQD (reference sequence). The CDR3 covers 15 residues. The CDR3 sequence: CASSAQGLAGYEQYF. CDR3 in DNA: TGCGCCAGCAGTGCCCAAGGACTAGCGGGCTACGAGCAGTACTTC.

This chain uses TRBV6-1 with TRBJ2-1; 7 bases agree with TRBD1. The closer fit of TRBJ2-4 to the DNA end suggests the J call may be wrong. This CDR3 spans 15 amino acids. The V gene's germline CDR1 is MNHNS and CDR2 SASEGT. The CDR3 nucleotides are TGTGCCAGCAGCCCCAGGGGGTGGGGCAAAAACATTCAGTACTTC. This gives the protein CASSPRGWGKNIQYF.

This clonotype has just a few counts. This CDR3 reads CASRPQPGLNTEAFF. In DNA form, the CDR3 reads TGTGCCAGCAGGCCGCAACCGGGGCTGAACACTGAAGCTTTCTTT. The chain carries TRBV6-1 and TRBJ1-1; perhaps TRBD1 as D (5 bases). CDR3 size: 15 residues. Germline-derived CDR1 and CDR2 are MNHNS and SASEGT. Trimming pared 6 bases from V and 0 bases from J, leaving 14 bases between.

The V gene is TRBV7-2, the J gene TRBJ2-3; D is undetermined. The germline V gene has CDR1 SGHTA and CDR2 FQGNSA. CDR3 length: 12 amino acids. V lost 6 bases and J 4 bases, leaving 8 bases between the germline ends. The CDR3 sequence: CASSSLPDTQYF. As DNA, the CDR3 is TGTGCCAGCAGTTCCCTTCCAGATACGCAGTATTTT.

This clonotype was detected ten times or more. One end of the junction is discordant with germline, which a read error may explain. The CDR3 spells CASSSGSGRGGTQYF. CDR3 bases: TGTGCTAGCAGCTCTGGTAGCGGGAGAGGGGGGACCCAGTACTTC. The chain joins TRBV7-7 to TRBJ2-1; the match to TRBD2 covers 9 bases. The end of the DNA is better explained by TRBJ2-5, so the J call may be wrong. CDR1 and CDR2 (germline): SSHAT, FNYEAQ (reference sequence). CDR3 size: 15 residues.

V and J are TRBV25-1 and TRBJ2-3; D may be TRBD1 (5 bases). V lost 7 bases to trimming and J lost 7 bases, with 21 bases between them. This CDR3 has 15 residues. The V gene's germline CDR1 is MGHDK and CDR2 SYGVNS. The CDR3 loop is CASTSTSRDVNTQYF. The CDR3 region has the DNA TGTGCCAGCACTTCCACCAGCAGGGATGTAAATACGCAGTATTTT.

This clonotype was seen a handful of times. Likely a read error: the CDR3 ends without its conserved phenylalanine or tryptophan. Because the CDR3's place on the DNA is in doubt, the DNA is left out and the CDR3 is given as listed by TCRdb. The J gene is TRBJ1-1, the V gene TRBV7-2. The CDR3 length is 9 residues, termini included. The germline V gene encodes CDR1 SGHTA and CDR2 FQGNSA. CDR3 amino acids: CASSHRVAA.

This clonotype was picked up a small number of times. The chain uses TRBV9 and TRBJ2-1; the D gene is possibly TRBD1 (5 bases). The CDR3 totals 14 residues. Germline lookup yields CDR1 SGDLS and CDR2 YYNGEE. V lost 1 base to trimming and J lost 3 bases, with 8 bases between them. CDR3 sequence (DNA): TGTGCCAGCAGCGTAAGGGGTGACTACAATGAGCAGTTCTTC. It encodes CASSVRGDYNEQFF. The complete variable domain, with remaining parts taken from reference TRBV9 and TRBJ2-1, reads DSGVTQTPKHLITATGQRVTLRCSPRSGDLSVYWYQQSLDQGLQFLIQYYNGEERAKGNILERFSAQQFPDLHSELNLSSLELGDSALYFCASSVRGDYNEQFFGPGTRLTVL.